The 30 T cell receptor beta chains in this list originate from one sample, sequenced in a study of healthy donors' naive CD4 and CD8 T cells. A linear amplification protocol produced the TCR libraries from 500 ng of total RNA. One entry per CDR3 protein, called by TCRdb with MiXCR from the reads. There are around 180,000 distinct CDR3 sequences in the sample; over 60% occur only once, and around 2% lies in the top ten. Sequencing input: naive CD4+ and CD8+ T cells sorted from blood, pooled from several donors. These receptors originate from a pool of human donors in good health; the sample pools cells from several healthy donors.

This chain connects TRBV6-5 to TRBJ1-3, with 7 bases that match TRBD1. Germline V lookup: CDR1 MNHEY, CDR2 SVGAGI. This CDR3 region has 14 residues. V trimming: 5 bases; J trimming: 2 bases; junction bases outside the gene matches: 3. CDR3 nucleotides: TGTGCCAGCAGTCAAACAGGGGCTGGAAACACCATATATTTT. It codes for CASSQTGAGNTIYF.

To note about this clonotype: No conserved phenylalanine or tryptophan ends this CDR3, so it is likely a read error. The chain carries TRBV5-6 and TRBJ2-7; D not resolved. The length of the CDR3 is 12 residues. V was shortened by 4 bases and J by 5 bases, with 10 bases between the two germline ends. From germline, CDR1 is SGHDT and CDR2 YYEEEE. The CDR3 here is CASSARHHEQYL. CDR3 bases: TGTGCCAGCAGCGCAAGACACCACGAGCAGTACCTC.

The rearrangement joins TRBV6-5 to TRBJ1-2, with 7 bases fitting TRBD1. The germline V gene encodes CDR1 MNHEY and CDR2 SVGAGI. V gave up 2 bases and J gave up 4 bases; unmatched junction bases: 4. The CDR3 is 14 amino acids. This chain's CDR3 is CASSYDREGYGYTF. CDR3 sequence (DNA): TGTGCCAGCAGTTACGACAGGGAGGGCTATGGCTACACCTTC.

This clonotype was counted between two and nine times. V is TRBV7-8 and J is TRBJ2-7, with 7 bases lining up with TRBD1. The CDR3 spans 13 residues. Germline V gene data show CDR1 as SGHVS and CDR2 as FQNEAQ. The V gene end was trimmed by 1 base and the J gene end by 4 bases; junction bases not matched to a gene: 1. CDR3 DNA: TGTGCCAGCAGCTTAGACAGGGGTTACGAGCAGTACTTC. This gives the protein CASSLDRGYEQYF.

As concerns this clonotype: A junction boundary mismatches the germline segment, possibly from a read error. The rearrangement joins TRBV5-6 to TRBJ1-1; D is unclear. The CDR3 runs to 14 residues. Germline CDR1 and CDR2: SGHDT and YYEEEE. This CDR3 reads CVSSLGNLYTEAFF. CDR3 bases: TGTGTCAGCAGCTTGGGCAATTTGTACACTGAAGCTTTCTTT. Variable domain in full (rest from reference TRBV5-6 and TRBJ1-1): DAGVTQSPTHLIKTRGQQVTLRCSPKSGHDTVSWYQQALGQGPQFIFQYYEEEERQRGNFPDRFSGHQFPNYSSELNVNALLLGDSALYLCVSSLGNLYTEAFFGQGTRLTVV.

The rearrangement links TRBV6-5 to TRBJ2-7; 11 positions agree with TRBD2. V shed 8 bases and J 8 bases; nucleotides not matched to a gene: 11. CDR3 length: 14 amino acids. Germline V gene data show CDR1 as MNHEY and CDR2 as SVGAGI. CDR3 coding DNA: TGTGCCAGCTGGCCCGGTGCTAGCGGGAGGCAGCAGTACTTC. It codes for CASWPGASGRQQYF.

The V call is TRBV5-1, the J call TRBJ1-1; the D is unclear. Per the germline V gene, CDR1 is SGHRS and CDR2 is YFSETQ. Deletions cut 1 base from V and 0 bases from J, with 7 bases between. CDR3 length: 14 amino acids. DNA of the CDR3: TGCGCCAGCAGCTTGAGAAGGATGAACACTGAAGCTTTCTTT. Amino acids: CASSLRRMNTEAFF.

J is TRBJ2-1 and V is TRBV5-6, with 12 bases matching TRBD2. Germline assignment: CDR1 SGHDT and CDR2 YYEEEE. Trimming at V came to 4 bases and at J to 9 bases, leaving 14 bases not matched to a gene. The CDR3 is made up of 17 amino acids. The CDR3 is CASSSKLAGGAAVEQFF. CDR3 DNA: TGTGCCAGCAGCAGCAAACTAGCGGGGGGAGCAGCAGTTGAGCAGTTCTTC.

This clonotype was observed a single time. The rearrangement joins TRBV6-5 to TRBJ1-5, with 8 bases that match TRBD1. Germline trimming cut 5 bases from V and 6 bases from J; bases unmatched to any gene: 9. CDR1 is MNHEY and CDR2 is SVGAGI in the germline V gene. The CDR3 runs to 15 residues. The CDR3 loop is CASSPLGQGSQPQHF. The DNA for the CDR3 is TGTGCCAGCAGTCCCCTAGGACAGGGAAGTCAGCCCCAGCATTTT.

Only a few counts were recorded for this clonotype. CDR3 bases: TGTGCCAGCTCCCCCGGACAGGACGGTGAGCAGTTCTTC. Translated, it gives CASSPGQDGEQFF. The genes are TRBV18 and TRBJ2-1; 7 nucleotides line up with TRBD1. Germline CDR1 reads KGHSH; CDR2 reads LQKENI. Trimming at V came to 6 bases and at J to 9 bases, leaving 8 bases not matched to a gene. This CDR3 contains 13 residues.

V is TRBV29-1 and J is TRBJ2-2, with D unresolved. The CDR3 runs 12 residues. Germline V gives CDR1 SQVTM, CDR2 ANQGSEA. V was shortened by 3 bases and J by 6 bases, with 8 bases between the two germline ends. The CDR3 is CSVEVWAGELFF. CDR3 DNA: TGCAGCGTTGAGGTCTGGGCCGGGGAGCTGTTTTTT.

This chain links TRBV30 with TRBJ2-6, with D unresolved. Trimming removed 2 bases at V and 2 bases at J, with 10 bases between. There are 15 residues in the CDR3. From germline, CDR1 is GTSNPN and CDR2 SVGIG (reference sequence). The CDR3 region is CAWSPRVTGANVLTF. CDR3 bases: TGTGCCTGGAGTCCCCGGGTGACTGGGGCCAACGTCCTGACTTTC.

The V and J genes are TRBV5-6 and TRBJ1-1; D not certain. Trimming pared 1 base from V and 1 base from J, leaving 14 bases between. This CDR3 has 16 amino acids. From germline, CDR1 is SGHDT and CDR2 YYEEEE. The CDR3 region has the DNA TGTGCCAGCAGCTTGCGGGAAGGCAGGACGAACACTGAAGCTTTCTTT. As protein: CASSLREGRTNTEAFF.

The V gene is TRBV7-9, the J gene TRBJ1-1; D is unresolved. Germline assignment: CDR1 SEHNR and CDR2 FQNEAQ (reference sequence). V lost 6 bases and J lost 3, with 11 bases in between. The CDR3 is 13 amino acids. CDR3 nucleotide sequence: TGTGCCAGCAGTCCTAGCGGGGACACTGAAGCTTTCTTT. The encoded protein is CASSPSGDTEAFF. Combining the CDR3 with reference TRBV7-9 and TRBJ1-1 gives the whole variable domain DTGVSQNPRHKITKRGQNVTFRCDPISEHNRLYWYRQTLGQGPEFLTYFQNEAQLEKSRLLSDRFSAERPKGSFSTLEIQRTEQGDSAMYLCASSPSGDTEAFFGQGTRLTVV.

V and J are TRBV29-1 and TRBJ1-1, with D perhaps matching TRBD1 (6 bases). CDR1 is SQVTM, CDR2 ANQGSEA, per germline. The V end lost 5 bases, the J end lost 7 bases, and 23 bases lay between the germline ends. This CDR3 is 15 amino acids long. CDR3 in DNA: TGCAGCGTTAATCTTGCAGGCTCTAAGGGACATGAAGCTTTCTTT. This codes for CSVNLAGSKGHEAFF.

The CDR3 spells CAWDDRVYSPLHF. CDR3 sequence (DNA): TGTGCCTGGGACGACAGGGTGTATTCACCCCTCCACTTT. The chain uses TRBV30 and TRBJ1-6; 7 bases fit TRBD1. The CDR3 extends over 13 amino acids. Germline CDR1 GTSNPN, CDR2 SVGIG (reference sequence). V was pared by 5 bases and J by 8 bases, with 6 bases of the junction left unmatched.

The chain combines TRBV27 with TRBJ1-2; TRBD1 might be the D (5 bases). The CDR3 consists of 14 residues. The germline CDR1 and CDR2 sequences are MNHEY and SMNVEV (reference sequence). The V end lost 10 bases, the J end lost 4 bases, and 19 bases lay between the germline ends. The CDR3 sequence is CATASTAITYGYTF. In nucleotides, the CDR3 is TGTGCCACCGCATCGACAGCTATCACCTATGGCTACACCTTC.

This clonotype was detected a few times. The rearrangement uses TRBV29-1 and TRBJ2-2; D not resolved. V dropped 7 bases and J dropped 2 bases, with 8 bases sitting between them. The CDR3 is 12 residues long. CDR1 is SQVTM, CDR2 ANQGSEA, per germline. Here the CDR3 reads CSGGLNTGELFF. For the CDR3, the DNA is TGCAGCGGGGGATTAAACACCGGGGAGCTGTTTTTT.

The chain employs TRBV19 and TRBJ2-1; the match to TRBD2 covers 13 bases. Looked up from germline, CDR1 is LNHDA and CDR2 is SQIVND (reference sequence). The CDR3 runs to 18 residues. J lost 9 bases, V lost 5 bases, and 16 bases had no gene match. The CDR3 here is CASSSSTGTSGTPGEQFF. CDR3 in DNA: TGTGCCAGTAGTTCATCAACCGGGACTAGCGGGACGCCCGGTGAGCAGTTCTTC.

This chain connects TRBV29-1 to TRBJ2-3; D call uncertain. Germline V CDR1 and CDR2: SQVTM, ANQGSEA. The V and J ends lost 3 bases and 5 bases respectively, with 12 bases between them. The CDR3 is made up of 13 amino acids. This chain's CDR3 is CSVDLGFRDTQYF. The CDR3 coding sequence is TGCAGCGTTGATCTAGGATTTAGAGATACGCAGTATTTT.

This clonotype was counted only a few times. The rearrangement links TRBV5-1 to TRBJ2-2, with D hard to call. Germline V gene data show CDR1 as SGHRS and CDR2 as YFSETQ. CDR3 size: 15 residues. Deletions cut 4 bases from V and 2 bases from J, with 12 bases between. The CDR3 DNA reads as TGCGCCAGCAGCCGGCGGACCGGTAACACCGGGGAGCTGTTTTTT. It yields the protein CASSRRTGNTGELFF.

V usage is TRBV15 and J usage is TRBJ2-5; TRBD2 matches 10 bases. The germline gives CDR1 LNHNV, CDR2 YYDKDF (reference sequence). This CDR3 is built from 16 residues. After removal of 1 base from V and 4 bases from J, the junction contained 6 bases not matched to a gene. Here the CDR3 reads CATSRAQREGRETQYF. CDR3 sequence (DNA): TGTGCCACCAGCAGAGCGCAGCGGGAGGGAAGAGAGACCCAGTACTTC.

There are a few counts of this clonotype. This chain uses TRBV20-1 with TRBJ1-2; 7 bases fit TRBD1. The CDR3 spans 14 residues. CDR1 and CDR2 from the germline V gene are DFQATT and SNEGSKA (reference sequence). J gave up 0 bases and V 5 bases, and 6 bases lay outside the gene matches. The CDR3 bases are TGCAGTGCTGACAGGGTTAGCTCTAACTATGGCTACACCTTC. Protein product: CSADRVSSNYGYTF.

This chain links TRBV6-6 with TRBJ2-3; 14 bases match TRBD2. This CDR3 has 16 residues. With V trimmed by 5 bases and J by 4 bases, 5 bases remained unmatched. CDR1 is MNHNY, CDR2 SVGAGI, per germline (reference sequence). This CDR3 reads CASSRGTSGSPDTQYF. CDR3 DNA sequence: TGTGCCAGCAGTCGAGGGACTAGCGGGAGCCCAGATACGCAGTATTTT.

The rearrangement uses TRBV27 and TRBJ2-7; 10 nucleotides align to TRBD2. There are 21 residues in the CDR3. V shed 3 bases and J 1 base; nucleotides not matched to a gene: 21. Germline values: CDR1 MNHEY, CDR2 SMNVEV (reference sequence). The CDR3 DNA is TGTGCCAGCAGTTTTGAATATGGTGACGGACTAGCGGATGGGAGGTCCTACGAGCAGTACTTC. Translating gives CASSFEYGDGLADGRSYEQYF.

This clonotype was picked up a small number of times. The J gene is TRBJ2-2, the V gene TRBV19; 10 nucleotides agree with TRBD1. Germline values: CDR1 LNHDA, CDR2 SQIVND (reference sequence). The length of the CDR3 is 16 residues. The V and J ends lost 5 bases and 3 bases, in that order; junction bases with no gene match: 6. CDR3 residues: CASSASGTGDTGELFF. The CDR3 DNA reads TGTGCCAGTAGTGCCTCCGGGACAGGGGACACCGGGGAGCTGTTTTTT.

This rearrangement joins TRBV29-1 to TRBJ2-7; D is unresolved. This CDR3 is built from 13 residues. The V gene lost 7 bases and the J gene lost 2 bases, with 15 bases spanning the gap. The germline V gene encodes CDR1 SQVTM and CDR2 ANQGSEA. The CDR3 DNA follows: TGCAGCGCTCAAGCATCGAGTACCTACGAGCAGTACTTC. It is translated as CSAQASSTYEQYF.

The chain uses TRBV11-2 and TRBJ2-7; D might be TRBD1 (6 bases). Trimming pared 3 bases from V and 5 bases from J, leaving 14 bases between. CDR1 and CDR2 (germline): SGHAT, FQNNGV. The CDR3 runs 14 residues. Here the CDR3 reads CASSFRDIRNEQYF. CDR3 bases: TGTGCCAGCAGCTTCCGGGACATACGAAACGAGCAGTACTTC.

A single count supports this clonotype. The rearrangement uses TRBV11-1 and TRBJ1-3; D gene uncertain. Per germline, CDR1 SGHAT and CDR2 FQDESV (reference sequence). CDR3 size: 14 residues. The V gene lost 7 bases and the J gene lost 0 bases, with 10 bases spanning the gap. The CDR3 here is CASMRTDSGNTIYF. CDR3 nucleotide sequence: TGTGCCAGCATGAGGACGGACTCTGGAAACACCATATATTTT. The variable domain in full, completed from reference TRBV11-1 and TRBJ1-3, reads EAEVAQSPRYKITEKSQAVAFWCDPISGHATLYWYRQILGQGPELLVQFQDESVVDDSQLPKDRFSAERLKGVDSTLKIQPAELGDSAMYLCASMRTDSGNTIYFGEGSWLTVV.

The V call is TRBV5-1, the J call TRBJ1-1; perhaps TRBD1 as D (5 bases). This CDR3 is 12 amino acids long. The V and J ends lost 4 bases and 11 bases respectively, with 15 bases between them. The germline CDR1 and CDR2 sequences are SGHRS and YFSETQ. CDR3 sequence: CASSDDSRQAFF. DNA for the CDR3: TGCGCCAGCAGCGACGACAGTAGGCAGGCTTTCTTT.